One and the same sample provided the 22 T cell receptor beta chains below, sequenced in a study of cytomegalovirus exposure and HLA in healthy donors. PCR primers comprised 60 Vbeta and 13 Jbeta primers. Data came from immunoSEQ multiplex PCR; TCRdb stores just in-frame clones and leaves some out. This table has 90,000 to 100,000 clones, 82% appearing once. Sequencing was performed on PBMCs. These receptors were taken from a man aged 45-60 years in good health and CMV-seronegative.

This clone was recorded only once. This sequence joins TRBV4-1 and TRBJ2-4, with D unresolved. V was pared by 0 bases and J by 9 bases, with 15 bases between. CDR3 length: 15 amino acids. The germline V gene encodes CDR1 MGHRA and CDR2 YSYEKL. Here the CDR3 DNA reads TGCGCCAGCAGCCAAGAGAGGCGGAGAGAGAGCATTCAGTACTTC. This gives the protein CASSQERRRESIQYF.

This chain links TRBV4-2 with TRBJ1-2; D is unclear. With 3 bases removed from V and 3 bases from J, the gap between germline ends came to 17 bases. Germline V gene data show CDR1 as LGHNA and CDR2 as YNFKEQ. CDR3 length: 16 residues. The DNA of the CDR3 is TGTGCCAGCAGCCAGGGCATAGCGGGAAGCGACTATGGCTACACCTTC. It specifies CASSQGIAGSDYGYTF.

The chain recombines TRBV18 with TRBJ2-7; possible D gene TRBD1, 5 bases. CDR1 is KGHSH and CDR2 is LQKENI in the germline V gene. Deletions cut 3 bases from V and 2 bases from J, with 8 bases between. This CDR3 spans 13 amino acids. CDR3 amino acids: CASSPAGPYEQYF. The CDR3 DNA sequence: TGTGCCAGCTCACCGGCAGGGCCCTACGAGCAGTACTTC.

The rearrangement uses TRBV5-1 and TRBJ1-1, with 7 bases that match TRBD1. The CDR3 length is 16 residues. Germline CDR1 reads SGHRS; CDR2 reads YFSETQ. J gave up 0 bases and V 3 bases, and 8 bases lay outside the gene matches. The chain's CDR3 is CASSSRDRTLNTEAFF. The CDR3, as DNA: TGCGCCAGCAGCTCCCGGGACAGAACCCTGAACACTGAAGCTTTCTTT.

This clone was found a few times. The gene calls are TRBV5-1 and TRBJ1-3, with D unclear. The CDR3 totals 14 residues. The germline V gene has CDR1 SGHRS and CDR2 YFSETQ. V was trimmed by 2 bases and J by 0 bases, leaving 6 bases between them. The CDR3 is CASSFDSSGNTIYF. The CDR3 DNA reads as TGCGCCAGCAGCTTTGATAGCTCTGGAAACACCATATATTTT. The full variable domain, completed using reference TRBV5-1 and TRBJ1-3, is KAGVTQTPRYLIKTRGQQVTLSCSPISGHRSVSWYQQTPGQGLQFLFEYFSETQRNKGNFPGRFSGRQFSNSRSEMNVSTLELGDSALYLCASSFDSSGNTIYFGEGSWLTVV.

The chain is built from TRBV5-6 and TRBJ2-7; 12 bases agree with TRBD2. The V gene's germline CDR1 is SGHDT and CDR2 YYEEEE. V was clipped by 5 bases and J by 4 bases; unmatched bases: 16. The length of the CDR3 is 18 residues. In nucleotides, the CDR3 is TGTGCCAGCAGTAACACAGGACTAGCGGGACCCCCCGAGTACGAGCAGTACTTC. Residues: CASSNTGLAGPPEYEQYF.

The chain is built from TRBV28 and TRBJ1-4; D is uncertain. Germline values: CDR1 MDHEN, CDR2 SYDVKM. Trimming removed 4 bases from V and 6 bases from J, with 9 bases in between. The CDR3 has 13 residues. The CDR3 loop is CASSYHNDEKLFF. CDR3 DNA: TGTGCCAGCAGTTATCACAACGATGAAAAACTGTTTTTT. Based on the CDR3 plus reference TRBV28 and TRBJ1-4, the full variable domain is DVKVTQSSRYLVKRTGEKVFLECVQDMDHENMFWYRQDPGLGLRLIYFSYDVKMKEKGDIPEGYSVSREKKERFSLILESASTNQTSMYLCASSYHNDEKLFFGSGTQLSVL.

This clone was seen a handful of times. The chain couples TRBV19 to TRBJ1-5; D perhaps matches TRBD1 (5 bases). The CDR3 spans 16 residues. Trimming stripped 1 base from V and 4 bases from J, with 14 bases between. Germline V gene sequence: CDR1 LNHDA, CDR2 SQIVND (reference sequence). The CDR3 nucleotides read TGTGCCAGTAGTATAGTGGGGAGGGGTCGAAATCAGCCCCAGCATTTT. This translates into CASSIVGRGRNQPQHF.

This clone appeared a single time. This chain links TRBV5-1 with TRBJ2-1; D possibly corresponds to TRBD2 (5 bases). The CDR3 has 16 amino acids. In germline, CDR1 is SGHRS, CDR2 YFSETQ. Between the trimmed V and J ends, which lost 0 bases and 4 bases, there was a span of 14 bases. The chain's CDR3 is CASSLDGRVGYNEQFF. For the CDR3, the DNA is TGCGCCAGCAGCTTGGATGGGCGGGTGGGTTACAATGAGCAGTTCTTC.

V is TRBV15 and J is TRBJ1-2; 8 nucleotides agree with TRBD1. Trimming at V came to 5 bases and at J to 7 bases, leaving 6 bases not matched to a gene. The CDR3 totals 13 residues. Per the germline V gene, CDR1 is LNHNV and CDR2 is YYDKDF (reference sequence). The CDR3 protein is CATSEDRVRGYTF. The CDR3 nucleotides read TGTGCCACCAGCGAGGACAGGGTGCGTGGCTACACCTTC. Looking up the rest from reference TRBV15 and TRBJ1-2 gives the full variable domain: DAMVIQNPRYQVTQFGKPVTLSCSQTLNHNVMYWYQQKSSQAPKLLFHYYDKDFNNEADTPDNFQSRRPNTSFCFLDIRSPGLGDTAMYLCATSEDRVRGYTFGSGTRLTVV.

The chain uses TRBV14 and TRBJ1-4; a weak D match, TRBD1 (5 bases). The germline gives CDR1 SGHDN, CDR2 FVKESK. The CDR3 runs 16 residues. Trimming stripped 5 bases from V and 7 bases from J, with 20 bases between. The CDR3 protein is CASSARLGQGGEKLFF. In nucleotides, the CDR3 is TGTGCCAGCAGCGCCCGGCTGGGTCAGGGCGGTGAAAAACTGTTTTTT.

V is TRBV6-5 and J is TRBJ2-1; 10 bases line up with TRBD1. In germline, CDR1 is MNHEY, CDR2 SVGAGI. V shed 5 bases, J shed 4 bases, and the junction held 5 bases outside the gene matches. The CDR3 sequence is 15 residues long. The CDR3 DNA reads TGTGCCAGCAGTCTGACAGGGGGCACATACAATGAGCAGTTCTTC. Its translation: CASSLTGGTYNEQFF.

V usage is TRBV5-5 and J usage is TRBJ2-5, with TRBD2 matching 9 bases. Germline CDR1 and CDR2: SGHKS and YYEKEE (reference sequence). This CDR3 region has 16 residues. V lost 0 bases, J lost 2 bases, and 5 bases stayed unmatched. CDR3 sequence reads: CASSLAPSGVQETQYF. The CDR3 DNA is TGTGCCAGCAGCTTGGCGCCTAGCGGGGTACAAGAGACCCAGTACTTC.

The rearrangement joins TRBV6-1 to TRBJ1-4; D is uncertain. Germline assignment: CDR1 MNHNS and CDR2 SASEGT. The CDR3 runs 14 residues. Between the trimmed V and J ends, which lost 6 bases and 5 bases, there was a span of 13 bases. CDR3 region: CASRSQLVNEKLFF. DNA for the CDR3: TGTGCCAGCAGGTCACAGCTTGTAAATGAAAAACTGTTTTTT.

The chain combines TRBV7-2 with TRBJ2-7, with 11 bases that match TRBD2. CDR3 length: 14 amino acids. V was pared by 3 bases and J by 5 bases, with 3 bases of the junction left unmatched. The germline gives CDR1 SGHTA, CDR2 FQGNSA. CDR3 loop: CASSFTSGSHEQYF. CDR3 coding DNA: TGTGCCAGCAGCTTCACTAGCGGGAGCCACGAGCAGTACTTC.

A single count supports this clone. The rearrangement uses TRBV27 and TRBJ2-7; D unresolved. Trimming removed 5 bases at V and 0 bases at J, with 11 bases between. The germline CDR1 and CDR2 sequences are MNHEY and SMNVEV (reference sequence). The CDR3 contains 14 residues. In DNA, the CDR3 is TGTGCCAGCAGTGCAACACTACCCTCCTACGAGCAGTACTTC. Amino acid sequence: CASSATLPSYEQYF.

This clone was seen more than once but under ten times. The rearrangement uses TRBV27 and TRBJ2-3, with D perhaps TRBD1 (6 bases). V lost 2 bases and J lost 7, with 13 bases in between. The germline CDR1 and CDR2 sequences are MNHEY and SMNVEV (reference sequence). This CDR3 has 14 amino acids. The CDR3 loop reads CASSLDRSQHTQYF. CDR3 nucleotides: TGTGCCAGCAGTTTAGACAGGAGTCAGCATACGCAGTATTTT.

V is TRBV25-1 and J is TRBJ2-3; 13 bases fit TRBD2. The V segment lost 5 bases and the J segment 5 bases; nucleotides outside the gene matches: 4. This CDR3 has 15 residues. Germline V gene sequence: CDR1 MGHDK, CDR2 SYGVNS. As DNA, the CDR3 is TGTGCCAGCAGTAGACTAGCGGGAGGTGGAGATACGCAGTATTTT. Amino acids: CASSRLAGGGDTQYF. Full variable domain (outside the CDR3, taken from reference TRBV25-1 and TRBJ2-3): EADIYQTPRYLVIGTGKKITLECSQTMGHDKMYWYQQDPGMELHLIHYSYGVNSTEKGDLSSESTVSRIRTEHFPLTLESARPSHTSQYLCASSRLAGGGDTQYFGPGTRLTVL.

J is TRBJ2-7 and V is TRBV6-5; 7 bases fit TRBD2. The germline V gene has CDR1 MNHEY and CDR2 SVGAGI. The CDR3 contains 13 residues. V shed 6 bases and J 7 bases; nucleotides not matched to a gene: 9. Here the CDR3 reads CASRGSGTREQYF. Written as DNA, the CDR3 is TGTGCCAGCAGGGGAAGCGGGACGCGGGAGCAGTACTTC.

V and J are TRBV28 and TRBJ1-5, with 9 bases matching TRBD1. CDR1 and CDR2 from the germline V gene are MDHEN and SYDVKM. Trimming took 2 bases from V and 0 from J; bases not matched to a gene: 8. The CDR3 is 18 amino acids. The CDR3 sequence: CASSLGGQGEVSNQPQHF. The CDR3 nucleotides read TGTGCCAGCAGTTTAGGGGGACAGGGCGAGGTTAGCAATCAGCCCCAGCATTTT.

V gene TRBV6-5 combines with J gene TRBJ1-1; D is unclear. Germline lookup yields CDR1 MNHEY and CDR2 SVGAGI. The CDR3 totals 14 residues. The ends were cut back, 6 bases at V and 3 bases at J, with 14 bases in the middle. The CDR3 region has the DNA TGTGCCAGCAGCCGTTTCGGGGTTCACACTGAAGCTTTCTTT. Translation gives CASSRFGVHTEAFF.

V gene TRBV6-1 combines with J gene TRBJ1-5; no definite D call. The germline CDR1 and CDR2 sequences are MNHNS and SASEGT. The length of the CDR3 is 12 residues. V was pared by 7 bases and J by 0 bases, with 4 bases between. Here the CDR3 reads CASTHSNQPQHF. In DNA form, the CDR3 reads TGTGCCAGCACCCATAGCAATCAGCCCCAGCATTTT.